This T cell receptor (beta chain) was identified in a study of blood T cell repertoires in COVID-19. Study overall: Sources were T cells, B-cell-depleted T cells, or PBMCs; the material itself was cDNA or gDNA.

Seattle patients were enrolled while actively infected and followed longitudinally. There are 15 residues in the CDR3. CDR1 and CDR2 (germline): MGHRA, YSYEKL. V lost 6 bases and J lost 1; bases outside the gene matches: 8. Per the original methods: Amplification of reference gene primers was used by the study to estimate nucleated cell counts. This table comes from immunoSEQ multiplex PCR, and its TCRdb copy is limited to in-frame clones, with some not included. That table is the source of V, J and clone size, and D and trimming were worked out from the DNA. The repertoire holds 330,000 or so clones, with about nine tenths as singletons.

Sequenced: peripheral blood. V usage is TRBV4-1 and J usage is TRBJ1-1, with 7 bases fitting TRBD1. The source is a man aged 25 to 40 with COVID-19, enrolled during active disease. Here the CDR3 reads CASRLQGITNTEAFF. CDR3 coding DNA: TGCGCCAGCAGGTTACAGGGGATTACGAACACTGAAGCTTTCTTT.